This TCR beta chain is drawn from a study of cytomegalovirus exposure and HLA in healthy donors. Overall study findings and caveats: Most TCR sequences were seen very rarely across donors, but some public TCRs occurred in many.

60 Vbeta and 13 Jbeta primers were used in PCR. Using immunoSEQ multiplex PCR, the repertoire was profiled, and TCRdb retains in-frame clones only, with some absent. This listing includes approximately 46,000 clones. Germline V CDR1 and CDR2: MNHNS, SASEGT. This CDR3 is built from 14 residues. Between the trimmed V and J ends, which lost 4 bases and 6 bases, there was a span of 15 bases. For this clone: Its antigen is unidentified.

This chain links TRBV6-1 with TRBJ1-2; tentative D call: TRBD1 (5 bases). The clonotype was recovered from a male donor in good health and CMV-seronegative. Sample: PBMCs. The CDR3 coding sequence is TGTGCCAGCAGTGTTGGGCAGGGAGGAGATGGCTACACCTTC. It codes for CASSVGQGGDGYTF.